The 32 T cell receptor beta chains presented below share a single source sample, sequenced in a study of graft-versus-host responses after intestinal transplantation. These receptors lack a known antigen. Repertoires were generated with immunoSEQ multiplex PCR, while TCRdb's copy carries only in-frame clones and drops some. The sample consists of some 86,000 clones, around 90% of them appearing once. Specimen: unstimulated CD4+ T cells sorted from spleen or lymph node cells, collected before transplant. The source is a human donor who was the organ donor for an intestinal transplant.

The J gene is TRBJ2-7, the V gene TRBV28, with 10 bases aligning to TRBD1. V gave up 6 bases and J gave up 1 base; unmatched junction bases: 12. The CDR3 is 17 residues long. Per the germline V gene, CDR1 is MDHEN and CDR2 is SYDVKM. The CDR3 DNA reads TGTGCCAGCAGACTATTTACCGGGACAGGGGCATCCTACGAGCAGTACTTC. This encodes CASRLFTGTGASYEQYF.

This sequence joins TRBV6-4 and TRBJ1-2, with 11 nucleotides matching TRBD1. Germline values: CDR1 MRHNA, CDR2 SNTAGT. CDR3 size: 16 residues. The ends lost 2 bases at V and 4 bases at J; junction bases unmatched: 6. CDR3 nucleotide sequence: TGTGCCAGCAGTGACACGCCGGGACAGGGGGTCTATGGCTACACCTTC. It specifies CASSDTPGQGVYGYTF.

This chain uses TRBV11-1 with TRBJ2-7, with 9 bases matching TRBD2. Germline V gene sequence: CDR1 SGHAT, CDR2 FQDESV (reference sequence). CDR3 size: 12 residues. With 6 bases clipped from V and 4 bases from J, the junction kept 1 base outside the gene matches. The CDR3 nucleotides read TGTGCCAGCAGGCGGGAGGGGTACGAGCAGTACTTC. It translates to CASRREGYEQYF.

This clone came up once. The genes are TRBV5-6 and TRBJ1-1; possibly TRBD1 for D (5 bases). This CDR3 comprises 15 residues. Germline lookup yields CDR1 SGHDT and CDR2 YYEEEE. With 0 bases removed from V and 0 bases from J, the gap between germline ends came to 9 bases. CDR3: CASSLGGPMNTEAFF. CDR3 nucleotide sequence: TGTGCCAGCAGCTTGGGGGGCCCCATGAACACTGAAGCTTTCTTT. Full variable domain (rest looked up from reference TRBV5-6 and TRBJ1-1): DAGVTQSPTHLIKTRGQQVTLRCSPKSGHDTVSWYQQALGQGPQFIFQYYEEEERQRGNFPDRFSGHQFPNYSSELNVNALLLGDSALYLCASSLGGPMNTEAFFGQGTRLTVV.

V gene TRBV7-9 combines with J gene TRBJ1-4; D might be TRBD1 (6 bases). The V gene's germline CDR1 is SEHNR and CDR2 FQNEAQ (reference sequence). This CDR3 spans 15 amino acids. The ends were cut back, 1 base at V and 5 bases at J, with 11 bases in the middle. CDR3 residues: CASSLVGHQNEKLFF. The CDR3 nucleotides read TGTGCCAGCAGCTTAGTGGGACACCAAAATGAAAAACTGTTTTTT. The whole variable domain, filled in from reference TRBV7-9 and TRBJ1-4, reads DTGVSQNPRHKITKRGQNVTFRCDPISEHNRLYWYRQTLGQGPEFLTYFQNEAQLEKSRLLSDRFSAERPKGSFSTLEIQRTEQGDSAMYLCASSLVGHQNEKLFFGSGTQLSVL.

The V gene is TRBV2, the J gene TRBJ2-2; 8 bases align to TRBD2. With V trimmed by 7 bases and J by 7 bases, 5 bases remained unmatched. Germline-derived CDR1 and CDR2 are SNHLY and FYNNEI. This CDR3 comprises 13 residues. In DNA form, the CDR3 reads TGTGCCAGCAACCGGGGGGGGGTCGGGGAGCTGTTTTTT. Protein: CASNRGGVGELFF.

The chain links TRBV6-1 to TRBJ2-1; 14 bases are shared with TRBD2. J gave up 7 bases and V 6 bases, and 5 bases lay outside the gene matches. The CDR3 sequence is 15 residues long. Looked up from germline, CDR1 is MNHNS and CDR2 is SASEGT. For the CDR3, the DNA is TGTGCCAGCAGAGAAAGGACTAGCGGGGGGAATGAGCAGTTCTTC. Protein: CASRERTSGGNEQFF.

This chain links TRBV4-3 with TRBJ2-3; 10 positions match TRBD2. Germline CDR1 reads LGHNA; CDR2 reads YSLEER. This CDR3 comprises 17 residues. The V and J ends lost 1 base and 0 bases, in that order; junction bases with no gene match: 4. CDR3 sequence reads: CASSQAGTSESTDTQYF. The CDR3 DNA follows: TGCGCCAGCAGCCAAGCTGGGACTAGCGAAAGCACAGATACGCAGTATTTT.

V is TRBV11-2 and J is TRBJ2-3; TRBD2 agrees at 11 bases. CDR1 and CDR2 (germline): SGHAT, FQNNGV. There are 19 residues in the CDR3. The junction had 14 bases not matched to a gene; V was cut back by 5 bases and J by 1 base. CDR3 amino acids: CASSPRALVLAGGTDTQYF. CDR3 nucleotide sequence: TGTGCCAGCAGCCCCCGGGCCTTGGTACTAGCGGGGGGCACAGATACGCAGTATTTT.

The genes are TRBV30 and TRBJ1-3; TRBD1 is a possible D gene (5 bases). The CDR3 runs 14 residues. The germline V and J ends were trimmed by 0 bases and 5 bases, with 11 bases remaining between them. Germline-derived CDR1 and CDR2 are GTSNPN and SVGIG (reference sequence). The DNA for the CDR3 is TGTGCCTGGAGTGTGCAGGGAGGTCGAAACACCATATATTTT. Translated, it gives CAWSVQGGRNTIYF.

This chain links TRBV28 with TRBJ2-1; 14 bases match TRBD2. The CDR3 has 15 amino acids. CDR1 and CDR2 (germline): MDHEN, SYDVKM. Trimming at V came to 8 bases and at J to 9 bases, leaving 9 bases not matched to a gene. This CDR3 reads CASRPGLAGDGEQFF. The CDR3 DNA follows: TGTGCCAGCCGGCCGGGACTAGCGGGAGATGGTGAGCAGTTCTTC.

V gene TRBV29-1 combines with J gene TRBJ2-1; D might be TRBD2 (6 bases). CDR1 is SQVTM, CDR2 ANQGSEA, per germline. Trimming left V 7 bases short and J 9 bases short, with 19 bases between. This CDR3 comprises 13 residues. The CDR3 sequence: CSATRPGRSEQFF. The CDR3 region has the DNA TGCAGCGCCACAAGGCCGGGGAGGAGTGAGCAGTTCTTC.

This clone was recorded once. The chain has TRBV5-1 and TRBJ2-5, with D unresolved. Germline V CDR1 and CDR2: SGHRS, YFSETQ. The V end lost 2 bases, the J end lost 5 bases, and 16 bases lay between the germline ends. CDR3 length: 15 residues. In DNA form, the CDR3 reads TGCGCCAGCAGCTTTCGGTCCACTGAGTCGGAGACCCAGTACTTC. This gives the protein CASSFRSTESETQYF.

The chain uses TRBV5-1 and TRBJ1-2; TRBD1 aligns across 10 bases. The CDR3 spans 17 residues. Germline values: CDR1 SGHRS, CDR2 YFSETQ. V dropped 3 bases and J dropped 2; count of bases not matched to a gene: 10. As DNA, the CDR3 is TGCGCCAGCAGCTGGACCCTGGGACAGGGGATGAACTATGGCTACACCTTC. This gives the protein CASSWTLGQGMNYGYTF. The full variable domain, completed using reference TRBV5-1 and TRBJ1-2, is KAGVTQTPRYLIKTRGQQVTLSCSPISGHRSVSWYQQTPGQGLQFLFEYFSETQRNKGNFPGRFSGRQFSNSRSEMNVSTLELGDSALYLCASSWTLGQGMNYGYTFGSGTRLTVV.

The chain has TRBV16 and TRBJ1-2; no clear D gene. V shed 0 bases and J shed 6 bases, with 11 bases lying between them. This CDR3 spans 14 amino acids. Germline values: CDR1 KGHSY, CDR2 FQNENV. The CDR3 region is CASSQSRWLDGYTF. The CDR3 DNA sequence: TGTGCCAGCAGCCAATCGCGTTGGTTGGATGGCTACACCTTC.

The genes are TRBV18 and TRBJ1-2, with TRBD1 identical over 7 bases. V lost 4 bases and J lost 2; bases outside the gene matches: 4. The CDR3 is made up of 14 amino acids. Germline CDR1 KGHSH, CDR2 LQKENI. CDR3 sequence (DNA): TGTGCCAGCTCACGGGGACAGACAAACTATGGCTACACCTTC. Its protein is CASSRGQTNYGYTF.

This chain uses TRBV5-5 with TRBJ2-6, with D possibly matching TRBD1 (6 bases). The CDR3 sequence is 15 residues long. CDR1 and CDR2 (germline): SGHKS, YYEKEE (reference sequence). Trimming shortened V by 4 bases and J by 2 bases, and 10 bases separated the two germline ends. The CDR3 DNA sequence: TGTGCCAGCAGCAGCTACAGGGCTGGGGCCAACGTCCTGACTTTC. The encoded protein is CASSSYRAGANVLTF.

The CDR3 region is CASSLVAGGPGELFF. CDR3 in DNA: TGCGCCAGCAGCTTGGTAGCGGGGGGACCCGGGGAGCTGTTTTTT. The chain couples TRBV5-1 to TRBJ2-2; 10 bases map to TRBD2. V lost 0 bases to trimming and J lost 6 bases; unmatched junction nucleotides: 2. Germline values: CDR1 SGHRS, CDR2 YFSETQ. CDR3 length: 15 amino acids.

The gene calls are TRBV7-8 and TRBJ2-7, with D possibly TRBD1 on 5 matching bases. Trimming removed 5 bases from V and 1 base from J, with 12 bases in between. Looked up from germline, CDR1 is SGHVS and CDR2 is FQNEAQ. This CDR3 is built from 14 residues. CDR3 protein: CASSRQGRSYEQYF. For the CDR3, the DNA is TGTGCCAGCAGCCGTCAGGGCCGTTCCTACGAGCAGTACTTC.

As concerns this clone: Sequence at one end of the junction differs from germline and may be a read error. V usage is TRBV7-9 and J usage is TRBJ2-7; TRBD2 aligns across 9 bases. This CDR3 has 13 residues. From germline, CDR1 is SEHNR and CDR2 FQNEAQ (reference sequence). The CDR3 nucleotides read TGTGCCAGCAGCTTTAGCGGGAGCGACGAACAGTACTTC. Protein: CASSFSGSDEQYF.

The rearrangement uses TRBV6-4 and TRBJ1-2; tentative D call: TRBD1 (5 bases). V shed 6 bases and J shed 4 bases, with 15 bases lying between them. The CDR3 extends over 14 amino acids. Germline V gene lookup returns CDR1 MRHNA and CDR2 SNTAGT. The chain's CDR3 is CASSRRQSPYGYTF. CDR3 nucleotides: TGTGCCAGCAGCAGAAGACAGTCGCCCTATGGCTACACCTTC.

The CDR3 region is CASSGGGAQETQYF. The CDR3 DNA is TGTGCCAGTAGCGGAGGGGGGGCCCAAGAGACCCAGTACTTC. V is TRBV19 and J is TRBJ2-5; D is possibly TRBD2 (7 bases). V lost 6 bases and J 1 base, leaving 12 bases between the germline ends. The CDR3 covers 14 residues. Looked up from germline, CDR1 is LNHDA and CDR2 is SQIVND (reference sequence).

V and J are TRBV9 and TRBJ1-1, with a weak D call TRBD1 (5 bases). Germline V lookup: CDR1 SGDLS, CDR2 YYNGEE. The CDR3 runs 14 residues. With 0 bases removed from V and 4 bases from J, the gap between germline ends came to 10 bases. CDR3 amino acids: CASSVAGQGTEAFF. The CDR3, as DNA: TGTGCCAGCAGCGTAGCGGGCCAGGGCACTGAAGCTTTCTTT.

This chain connects TRBV4-3 to TRBJ2-1; the match to TRBD2 covers 10 bases. V lost 3 bases and J lost 6; bases outside the gene matches: 17. CDR1 and CDR2 from the germline V gene are LGHNA and YSLEER. The CDR3 is 19 residues long. CDR3 sequence reads: CASSHLPPSTSGMGNEQFF. CDR3 nucleotides: TGCGCCAGCAGCCACCTACCACCCTCCACTAGCGGGATGGGCAATGAGCAGTTCTTC.

The rearrangement links TRBV9 to TRBJ1-2, with TRBD1 matching over 9 bases. V lost 4 bases and J lost 4; bases outside the gene matches: 8. Germline CDR1 is SGDLS and CDR2 is YYNGEE. The CDR3 runs 15 residues. CDR3 DNA: TGTGCCAGCAGCTTCTCCCCGGGACAGGGCTATGGCTACACCTTC. Protein sequence: CASSFSPGQGYGYTF.

The CDR3 spells CASSLKGGAYGYTF. The DNA for the CDR3 is TGTGCCAGCAGCTTGAAGGGTGGGGCCTATGGCTACACCTTC. The chain uses TRBV5-4 and TRBJ1-2; tentatively, D is TRBD1 (5 bases). Germline V gene sequence: CDR1 SGHNT, CDR2 YYREEE (reference sequence). The V gene lost 1 base and the J gene lost 4 bases, with 11 bases spanning the gap. The CDR3 runs to 14 residues.

This clone turned up a few times. V is TRBV5-1 and J is TRBJ2-6; the match to TRBD2 covers 7 bases. Trimming at V came to 2 bases and at J to 0 bases, leaving 8 bases not matched to a gene. The CDR3 runs to 18 residues. Germline V gene lookup returns CDR1 SGHRS and CDR2 YFSETQ. The CDR3 spells CASSFYSASGSGANVLTF. The DNA for the CDR3 is TGCGCCAGCAGCTTTTATTCGGCTAGCGGCTCTGGGGCCAACGTCCTGACTTTC.

This clone has only one observation. This sequence joins TRBV6-5 and TRBJ1-5, with D perhaps TRBD1 (5 bases). This CDR3 is 14 amino acids long. V was shortened by 8 bases and J by 5 bases, with 16 bases between the two germline ends. CDR1 is MNHEY, CDR2 SVGAGI, per germline. CDR3 sequence (DNA): TGTGCCAGCTCTCCAAGCGGGGGTTATCAGCCCCAGCATTTT. This gives the protein CASSPSGGYQPQHF.

The chain couples TRBV5-8 to TRBJ2-1, with 9 bases fitting TRBD1. This CDR3 is 19 amino acids long. The V and J ends lost 3 bases and 2 bases, in that order; junction bases with no gene match: 15. CDR1 is SGHTS and CDR2 is YDEGEE in the germline V gene. The CDR3 here is CASSSYRGRWKGAYNEQFF. CDR3 DNA sequence: TGTGCCAGCAGCTCGTACAGGGGGCGGTGGAAGGGGGCCTACAATGAGCAGTTCTTC.

The gene calls are TRBV5-1 and TRBJ1-1, with 10 bases identical to TRBD1. Germline V gene lookup returns CDR1 SGHRS and CDR2 YFSETQ. This CDR3 contains 15 residues. J gave up 7 bases and V 4 bases, and 10 bases lay outside the gene matches. CDR3 in amino acids: CASSGGQGIDGEAFF. The CDR3 DNA follows: TGCGCCAGCAGCGGGGGACAGGGGATTGATGGTGAAGCTTTCTTT.

This sequence joins TRBV2 and TRBJ1-2, with D hard to call. V dropped 7 bases and J dropped 8 bases, with 11 bases sitting between them. CDR3 size: 11 residues. Germline CDR1 reads SNHLY; CDR2 reads FYNNEI. CDR3 amino acids: CASTVAGGYTF. CDR3 nucleotides: TGTGCCAGCACTGTGGCGGGGGGCTACACCTTC.

The chain employs TRBV5-1 and TRBJ2-5, with D possibly matching TRBD2 (5 bases). The CDR3 extends over 16 amino acids. Germline lookup yields CDR1 SGHRS and CDR2 YFSETQ. Trimming took off 3 bases at V and 2 bases at J, with 17 bases between the two ends. The CDR3 loop reads CASSWVASGRQETQYF. CDR3 nucleotides: TGCGCCAGCAGCTGGGTAGCGTCTGGGCGGCAAGAGACCCAGTACTTC.